The T cell receptor (beta chain) under discussion was sequenced for a study of early T cells in non-severe SARS-CoV-2 infection. This clonotype was observed a few times. Unique molecular identifier tags were affixed to discrete cDNA molecules. TCRdb used MiXCR to reprocess the 5' RACE reads, holding one entry per CDR3 protein. The data hold tens of thousands of distinct CDR3 sequences, with 5.8% observed a single time. The CDR3 sequence is 17 residues long. Germline loops: CDR1 LGHDT, CDR2 YNNKEL (reference sequence). V shed 0 bases and J shed 0 bases, with 14 bases lying between them. This chain joins TRBV3-1 and TRBJ2-5; D is possibly TRBD1 (6 bases). The TCR originated in an adult who was a healthcare worker with PCR-confirmed SARS-CoV-2 infection or an uninfected control (not recorded which). The sample was whole blood. The CDR3 loop reads CASSQDIRTADQETQYF. As DNA, the CDR3 is TGTGCCAGCAGCCAAGATATCCGGACAGCAGACCAAGAGACCCAGTACTTC.